The 4 T cell receptor beta chains below were found in one sample sequenced in a study of tumor-infiltrating lymphocytes in primary liver carcinoma. Constant-region priming of around 530 ng total RNA yielded TCR beta cDNA. It was through three nested multiplex PCR rounds of slightly modified ARM-PCR that TCR beta libraries arose. TRBV1-TRBV30 forward primers paired with a C-beta reverse primer drove the first two PCR rounds, about 10 cycles each. TCRdb recomputed calls from the multiplex PCR reads with MiXCR, one row per CDR3 protein. The table includes approximately 300,000 distinct CDR3 sequences, roughly 60% detected once. Researchers drew blood RNA from unsorted whole blood and extracted germline DNA as well. Input material: peripheral blood. The receptors shown here come from a man in his forties with primary liver carcinoma and hepatitis B virus infection.

In this sample, this clonotype turned up a few times. V is TRBV6-5 and J is TRBJ1-3; D may be TRBD1 (5 bases). Germline V gene data show CDR1 as MNHEY and CDR2 as SVGAGI. CDR3 length: 14 amino acids. Trimming cost V 9 bases and J 0 bases, with 12 bases left between them. The CDR3, as DNA: TGTGCCAGGGGGGGAACCATCTCTGGAAACACCATATATTTT. This codes for CARGGTISGNTIYF.

Note on this clonotype: One end of the junction varies from germline; a read error may be responsible. The chain joins TRBV13 to TRBJ2-2; D unclear. Germline loops: CDR1 PRHDT, CDR2 FYEKMQ (reference sequence). This CDR3 spans 13 amino acids. CDR3 sequence: CASGLESTGELFF. The CDR3 DNA sequence: TGTGCCAGCGGCTTGGAAAGCACCGGGGAGCTGTTTTTT.

The J gene is TRBJ2-3, the V gene TRBV28; maybe TRBD1 (6 bases). V was clipped by 5 bases and J by 0 bases, with 12 bases between them. CDR1 and CDR2 from the germline V gene are MDHEN and SYDVKM. The length of the CDR3 is 15 residues. The CDR3 loop is CASSIRDTSTDTQYF. The CDR3, as DNA: TGTGCCAGCAGTATCCGGGACACGAGCACAGATACGCAGTATTTT.

As regards this clonotype: The junction does not match germline at one end; this may be a read error. This rearrangement joins TRBV24-1 to TRBJ2-4; D is undetermined. CDR1 KGHDR and CDR2 SFDVKD come from the germline V gene. The CDR3 is 12 residues long. CDR3 protein: CATSDSQNILYF. The CDR3 nucleotides are TGTGCCACCAGTGATTCCCAAAACATTCTGTACTTC.